This T cell receptor beta chain stems from a study of blood T cell repertoires in COVID-19. Study in general: Whether acute or convalescent, the COVID-19 samples came from the United States, Italy and Spain.

In the original analysis: Reference gene primer amplification gave nucleated cell count estimates. Assay used: immunoSEQ multiplex PCR; TCRdb lists only in-frame clones, some missing. V, J and clone size reflect that table, while D and trimming were determined from the DNA. The data hold about 340,000 clones, with around nine tenths observed a single time. Followed longitudinally, the Seattle patients had been enrolled during active infection. V was clipped by 5 bases and J by 5 bases, with 13 bases between them. Germline-derived CDR1 and CDR2 are SEHNR and FQNEAQ (reference sequence). The CDR3 loop spans 14 amino acids.

This sequence originates from a woman aged 55-70 years with COVID-19, enrolled during active disease. The chain carries TRBV7-9 and TRBJ2-1, with D possibly matching TRBD2 (5 bases). Sequenced sample: peripheral blood. The CDR3 protein is CASSRGPIDNEQFF. CDR3 nucleotide sequence: TGTGCCAGCAGCCGGGGTCCGATCGACAATGAGCAGTTCTTC.